The T cell receptor (beta chain) under discussion was sequenced for a study of pediatric ulcerative colitis. Generated by immunoSEQ multiplex PCR, the TCRdb table keeps only in-frame clones and is missing some. The sample shows around 64,000 clones, 77% of them seen only once. V was cut by 0 bases and J by 0 bases, with 12 bases left in between. The CDR3 totals 16 residues. The germline V gene has CDR1 SGHTS and CDR2 YDEGEE. The sequence was collected from a boy aged 5-17 years with moderate ulcerative colitis. V usage is TRBV5-8 and J usage is TRBJ2-5; perhaps TRBD1 as D (5 bases). The sample consisted of blood. This CDR3 is CASSLEGRRYQETQYF. The CDR3 bases are TGTGCCAGCAGCTTGGAGGGGCGACGGTACCAAGAGACCCAGTACTTC.